This TCR beta chain was sequenced for a study of blood T cell repertoires in COVID-19. As for the study in general: The United States, Italy and Spain were the sources of the acute and convalescent COVID-19 samples. Nucleic acid was either cDNA or gDNA, and it came from T cells, B-cell-depleted T cells, or PBMCs.

Between the trimmed V and J ends, which lost 3 bases and 0 bases, there was a span of 9 bases. CDR3 size: 15 residues. Germline V lookup: CDR1 LNHDA, CDR2 SQIVND (reference sequence). Study processing details: The assay estimated nucleated cells by amplifying reference gene primers. Produced via immunoSEQ multiplex PCR; TCRdb's table is partial and in-frame only. V and J calls and clone size are given by that table; D and trimming were obtained from the DNA. The sample has about 360,000 clones, roughly 80% seen once. This receptor was obtained from a human donor with acute or convalescent COVID-19. The donor label of this sample is uncertain. Specimen: peripheral blood. The chain carries TRBV19 and TRBJ2-1, with D hard to call. The CDR3 coding sequence is TGTGCCAGTAGTATGACACCTCGCTCCTACAATGAGCAGTTCTTC. The encoded protein is CASSMTPRSYNEQFF.